This T cell receptor (beta chain) was documented in a study of metastatic and nonmetastatic thyroid tumors. About the study: Comparative analysis of repertoires was undertaken across blood and tumor or nodule tissue obtained from malignant and benign thyroid patients.

The CDR3 is made up of 19 amino acids. CDR1 MGHRA and CDR2 YSYEKL come from the germline V gene. Trimming at V came to 5 bases and at J to 3 bases, leaving 14 bases not matched to a gene. Original methodology: The study's classifier, a distant-metastasis tool for papillary thyroid cancer, was built using CDR3 differences across clinicopathological groups. TCRdb re-clonotyped the PCR reads via MiXCR. V and J calls and clone size were set by TCRdb, not the authors. This sample has 65,000 to 70,000 clones; 11% to 15% occur once, and the top ten carry about 6%. Patients had received no treatment of any kind before thyroid surgery. Notes on this clone: The antigen is unknown.

Study-level findings and limits: The reported finding was significantly higher TCR beta diversity in malignant thyroid tumors relative to benign nodules, in blood and tumor.

The sample was blood. The clonotype comes from a male donor with papillary thyroid cancer or a benign thyroid nodule (not recorded which). Some clones in this sample may be carry-over from other donors' samples. The chain joins TRBV4-1 to TRBJ2-3; 13 positions match TRBD2. CDR3 amino acids: CASSARTSGSRSKTDTQYF. The CDR3 DNA reads as TGCGCCAGCAGCGCTCGGACTAGCGGGAGTCGGAGTAAGACAGATACGCAGTATTTT.